This TCR beta chain originates from a study of shared clonotypes between healthy human individuals. Study-wide background: Researchers assigned three CD4 naive, three CD4 memory, two CD8 naive and one CD8 memory plate to each donor.

V shed 6 bases and J 6 bases; nucleotides not matched to a gene: 11. Germline CDR1 is KGHSH and CDR2 is LQKENI. This CDR3 is 15 amino acids long. With respect to this clone: Its antigen is unidentified.

The study's findings and limits: Only blood samples were collected, and tissue repertoires likely differ.

TCRdb's table, derived via immunoSEQ multiplex PCR, lists solely in-frame clones and lacks some. The sample includes around 700,000 clones, less than 85% seen only once; the top ten take about 1.8%. What was sequenced was memory CD4+ T cells sorted from blood. The subset is: CD45RA-negative fraction. The receptor was isolated from a woman in her thirties in good health. This chain connects TRBV18 to TRBJ2-1; 7 nucleotides agree with TRBD1. DNA for the CDR3: TGTGCCAGCTCTTCAAGACAGGGAATGGGCAATGAGCAGTTCTTC. It yields the protein CASSSRQGMGNEQFF.